This TCR beta chain was found in a study of glioma-infiltrating T cells after dendritic cell vaccination. Notes on the study in general: The cohort had few patients with full blood and tumor sets.

Profiling relied on immunoSEQ multiplex PCR, and the TCRdb table lists in-frame clones only, not all of them. The sample lists about 100,000 clones, around 80% occurring once. The time point denotes: after dendritic cell vaccination, including at tumor progression/relapse. Isocitrate dehydrogenase mutation was absent in all glioblastoma patients. PBMC sampling occurred before vaccination, two weeks after the third dose, and at progression. V shed 5 bases, J shed 5 bases, and the junction held 10 bases outside the gene matches. The germline V gene encodes CDR1 GTSNPN and CDR2 SVGIG (reference sequence). This CDR3 has 14 amino acids. With regard to this clone: The antigen is undetermined.

The rearrangement links TRBV30 to TRBJ2-3; 7 nucleotides match TRBD2. This TCR came from a human donor with glioblastoma. Sequenced material: blood, taken after dendritic cell vaccination. The chain's CDR3 is CAWALLAPGDTQYF. The CDR3 DNA is TGTGCCTGGGCCCTACTAGCGCCTGGAGATACGCAGTATTTT. The variable domain in full, completed from reference TRBV30 and TRBJ2-3, reads SQTIHQWPATLVQPVGSPLSLECTVEGTSNPNLYWYRQAAGRGLQLLFYSVGIGQISSEVPQNLSASRPQDRQFILSSKKLLLSDSGFYLCAWALLAPGDTQYFGPGTRLTVL.